Listed here are 14 T cell receptor beta chains from one sample, sequenced in a study of human T cells and chemical hapten exposure. As for time point: pre-sensitization, week 0. The treatment here: therapeutic diphenylcyclopropenone sensitization with weekly scalp DPC. TCRdb re-called the RACE reads through MiXCR, storing one row per CDR3 protein. The sample records 250,000 or so distinct CDR3 sequences, around 7% being singletons. The specimen was whole blood, collected in connection with sensitization to the hapten diphenylcyclopropenone (DPC). Receptor source: a man younger than 35 with alopecia areata. Some clones in this sample may be carry-over from other donors' samples.

This clonotype was detected a few times. This chain uses TRBV28 with TRBJ2-5, with unresolved D. Germline V gene sequence: CDR1 MDHEN, CDR2 SYDVKM. The CDR3 length is 13 residues. The V end lost 7 bases, the J end lost 4 bases, and 13 bases lay between the germline ends. Here the CDR3 reads CASMVSGLETQYF. The DNA for the CDR3 is TGTGCCAGCATGGTGTCCGGGTTAGAGACCCAGTACTTC.

The J gene is TRBJ1-5, the V gene TRBV10-2; D gene uncertain. V lost 3 bases to trimming and J lost 0 bases, with 9 bases between them. The CDR3 sequence is 15 residues long. Looked up from germline, CDR1 is WSHSY and CDR2 is SAAADI. The chain's CDR3 is CASSDSRYSNQPQHF. CDR3 nucleotide sequence: TGCGCCAGCAGTGACAGTCGATATAGCAATCAGCCCCAGCATTTT.

This clonotype has only a few counts. The CDR3 sequence is CASSQGRVYEQYF. The CDR3 coding sequence is TGTGCCAGCAGTCAGGGACGGGTCTACGAGCAGTACTTC. The rearrangement links TRBV3-1 to TRBJ2-7, with D perhaps being TRBD1 or TRBD2 (5 bases each). This CDR3 region has 13 residues. With 6 bases removed from V and 3 bases from J, the gap between germline ends came to 12 bases. Germline V CDR1 and CDR2: LGHDT, YNNKEL (reference sequence).

V and J are TRBV5-1 and TRBJ2-6; D unresolved. V was pared by 0 bases and J by 1 base, with 8 bases between. Germline loops: CDR1 SGHRS, CDR2 YFSETQ. The CDR3 totals 16 residues. In DNA, the CDR3 is TGCGCCAGCAGCTTGGACCCACCGTCTGGGGCCAACGTCCTGACTTTC. Its translation is CASSLDPPSGANVLTF.

This clonotype was seen a few times. The chain is built from TRBV9 and TRBJ1-1, with D possibly TRBD1 on 5 matching bases. The germline V gene encodes CDR1 SGDLS and CDR2 YYNGEE. This CDR3 region has 14 residues. The V end lost 0 bases, the J end lost 5 bases, and 11 bases lay between the germline ends. This chain's CDR3 is CASSVGGGWTEAFF. The CDR3 nucleotides are TGTGCCAGCAGCGTAGGGGGCGGGTGGACTGAAGCTTTCTTT.

This clonotype was found many times. CDR3 coding DNA: TGTGCCAGCAGCAACTTTGGGCCGGCGGCTTTCTTT. It specifies CASSNFGPAAFF. V and J are TRBV2 and TRBJ1-1; no clear D gene. The CDR3 spans 12 residues. Trimming removed 6 bases from V and 11 bases from J, with 16 bases in between. Germline V gene lookup returns CDR1 SNHLY and CDR2 FYNNEI.

This chain uses TRBV5-1 with TRBJ2-1; 11 bases are a match to TRBD2. Germline lookup yields CDR1 SGHRS and CDR2 YFSETQ. This CDR3 region has 17 residues. V was pared by 4 bases and J by 8 bases, with 14 bases of the junction left unmatched. CDR3 DNA: TGCGCCAGCAGCGGAGGGACTAGCGGCCCCGGAGAGTATGAGCAGTTCTTC. Its translation: CASSGGTSGPGEYEQFF.

The table lists this clonotype with a few counts. The rearrangement uses TRBV7-9 and TRBJ2-1; 7 nucleotides line up with TRBD1. After removal of 1 base from V and 0 bases from J, the junction contained 6 bases not matched to a gene. This CDR3 spans 17 amino acids. The germline V gene has CDR1 SEHNR and CDR2 FQNEAQ (reference sequence). The CDR3 sequence is CASSLGTGVASYNEQFF. The CDR3 DNA is TGTGCCAGCAGCTTAGGAACAGGGGTTGCCTCCTACAATGAGCAGTTCTTC. Using reference TRBV7-9 and TRBJ2-1 for the parts outside the CDR3, the full variable domain is DTGVSQNPRHKITKRGQNVTFRCDPISEHNRLYWYRQTLGQGPEFLTYFQNEAQLEKSRLLSDRFSAERPKGSFSTLEIQRTEQGDSAMYLCASSLGTGVASYNEQFFGPGTRLTVL.

This clonotype showed up just a few times. The gene calls are TRBV5-6 and TRBJ1-1, with D maybe TRBD1 (5 bases). This CDR3 contains 14 residues. Germline V lookup: CDR1 SGHDT, CDR2 YYEEEE. Trimming cost V 6 bases and J 1 base, with 13 bases left between them. The CDR3 DNA reads TGTGCCAGCAACAAGAGGGGCCCGAACACTGAAGCTTTCTTT. As protein: CASNKRGPNTEAFF.

The chain employs TRBV27 and TRBJ2-1; a weak D match, TRBD2 (5 bases). The ends were cut back, 2 bases at V and 6 bases at J, with 14 bases in the middle. Germline V lookup: CDR1 MNHEY, CDR2 SMNVEV (reference sequence). The CDR3 totals 15 residues. The DNA for the CDR3 is TGTGCCAGCAGTTTACGTGAGGGTATCGGCAATGAGCAGTTCTTC. This encodes CASSLREGIGNEQFF.

This clonotype has a handful of counts. This chain joins TRBV12-5 and TRBJ2-5, with 9 bases aligning to TRBD2. The germline V gene has CDR1 LGHNT and CDR2 FRNRAP. The length of the CDR3 is 18 residues. The trim removed 5 bases at V and 2 bases at J, leaving 15 bases unmatched. The CDR3 region is CASGPTSGFPPGQETQYF. CDR3 in DNA: TGTGCTAGTGGTCCAACTAGCGGGTTTCCCCCGGGGCAAGAGACCCAGTACTTC.

This clonotype occurred many times. The rearrangement joins TRBV6-5 to TRBJ1-6; D gene ambiguous. Trimming removed 2 bases from V and 10 bases from J, with 9 bases in between. From germline, CDR1 is MNHEY and CDR2 SVGAGI. This CDR3 region has 13 residues. The CDR3 nucleotides read TGTGCCAGCAGTTACCGTGGGAGCTCACCCCTCCACTTT. Its protein product is CASSYRGSSPLHF.

This clonotype showed up just a few times. This sequence joins TRBV27 and TRBJ2-7; 10 nucleotides agree with TRBD2. The CDR3 has 15 amino acids. Trimming at V came to 5 bases and at J to 3 bases, leaving 7 bases not matched to a gene. Germline CDR1 is MNHEY and CDR2 is SMNVEV (reference sequence). The CDR3 region has the DNA TGTGCCAGCAGTCTCCTAGCGGGGGAAATCTACGAGCAGTACTTC. It codes for CASSLLAGEIYEQYF.

Details on this clonotype: This clone may be a read error of a much larger clone one base away. The chain carries TRBV6-5 and TRBJ2-1; D not certain. The CDR3 runs 12 residues. Germline CDR1 MNHEY, CDR2 SVGAGI. Trimming cost V 4 bases and J 10 bases, with 11 bases left between them. The CDR3 loop reads CASSFLGSEQFF. The DNA for the CDR3 is TGTGCCAGCAGTTTTTTGGGAAGCGAGCAGTTCTTC.